The text below deals with one T cell receptor (beta chain). Its antigen is as yet unknown. This specimen belongs to a study of cytomegalovirus exposure and HLA in healthy donors. Notes on the study in general: Analysis was performed later, and it showed HLA-associated TCR beta chains to be more clonally expanded than equally common others. In a later analysis, TCR beta V- and J-gene trimming showed a link to a missense DCLRE1C variant.

The primer mix had 60 Vbeta and 13 Jbeta primers. Here immunoSEQ multiplex PCR was the method, and the copy in TCRdb shows in-frame clones only, minus some. The sample gives 150,000 to 200,000 clones, around 75% of which show up once; 1.5% to 2% is in the top ten. Per the germline V gene, CDR1 is SNHLY and CDR2 is FYNNEI. The CDR3 has 17 residues. Germline trimming cut 2 bases from V and 1 base from J; bases unmatched to any gene: 6. The sequence derives from a woman between 45 and 60 years old in good health and CMV-seronegative. The specimen was PBMCs. The V and J genes are TRBV2 and TRBJ2-3; TRBD1 matches 10 bases. Written as DNA, the CDR3 is TGTGCCAGCAGTGAAACCAGGACAGGGGGAGGCACAGATACGCAGTATTTT. This sequence encodes CASSETRTGGGTDTQYF. Full variable domain (rest looked up from reference TRBV2 and TRBJ2-3): EPEVTQTPSHQVTQMGQEVILRCVPISNHLYFYWYRQILGQKVEFLVSFYNNEISEKSEIFDDQFSVERPDGSNFTLKIRSTKLEDSAMYFCASSETRTGGGTDTQYFGPGTRLTVL.